This TCR beta chain appears in the sequencing data of a study of cytomegalovirus exposure and HLA in healthy donors. The germline CDR1 and CDR2 sequences are PRHDT and FYEKMQ (reference sequence). This CDR3 is 18 amino acids long. With 1 base clipped from V and 0 bases from J, the junction kept 8 bases outside the gene matches. To note about this clone: What it recognizes is unknown.

Overall study results and limits: Reports credit the classifier with highly specific, highly sensitive diagnosis of cytomegalovirus status.

TCRdb's copy holds only in-frame clones and misses some; the assay was immunoSEQ multiplex PCR. The sample contains about 240,000 clones, 85% to 90% of which appear only once. The gene calls are TRBV13 and TRBJ1-2; 10 bases match TRBD1. Sequencing input: PBMCs. The receptor was derived from a man in his late teens or twenties in good health and CMV-seronegative. CDR3 protein: CASSLVSGTGETNYGYTF. The CDR3 region has the DNA TGTGCCAGCAGCTTAGTTTCCGGGACAGGGGAAACTAACTATGGCTACACCTTC.